This TCR beta chain was identified in a study of blood T cell repertoires in COVID-19. In the study overall: From T cells, B-cell-depleted T cells, or PBMCs came the material, which was cDNA or gDNA.

The ends lost 1 base at V and 5 bases at J; junction bases unmatched: 3. The CDR3 has 15 amino acids. Germline assignment: CDR1 KGHSH and CDR2 LQKENI. As processed by the authors: Nucleated cell counts were estimated from reference gene primer amplification. Sequencing was performed with immunoSEQ multiplex PCR; in TCRdb, only in-frame clones are kept and a portion is missing. From that table come the V and J calls and clone size; the DNA was used to work out D and trimming. The table has about 260,000 clones, around 82% seen once. The specimen sequenced was peripheral blood. The chain combines TRBV18 with TRBJ1-4; TRBD1 matches at 8 bases. This clonotype was sampled from a human donor in a cohort sampled during active COVID-19. The CDR3 here is CASSPLRTGNEKLFF. The CDR3 DNA is TGTGCCAGCTCACCACTCAGGACAGGGAATGAAAAACTGTTTTTT.